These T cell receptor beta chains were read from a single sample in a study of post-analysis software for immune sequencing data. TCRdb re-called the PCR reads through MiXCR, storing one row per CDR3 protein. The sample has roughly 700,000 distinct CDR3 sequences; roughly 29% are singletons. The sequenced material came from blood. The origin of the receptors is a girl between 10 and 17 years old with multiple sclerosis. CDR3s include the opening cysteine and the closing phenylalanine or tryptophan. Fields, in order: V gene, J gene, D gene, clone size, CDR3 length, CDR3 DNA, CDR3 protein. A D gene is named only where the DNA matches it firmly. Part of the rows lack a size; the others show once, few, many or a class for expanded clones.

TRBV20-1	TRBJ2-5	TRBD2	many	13	TGCAGTGCTGACCTAGCGGGAGGCCAGACCCAGTACTTC	CSADLAGGQTQYF
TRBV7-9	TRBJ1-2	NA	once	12	TGTGCCAGCAGCTTCCCCGGGGGAGACTACACCTTC	CASSFPGGDYTF
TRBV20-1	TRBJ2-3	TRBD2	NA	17	TGCAGTGCTAGACTAGCGGGAGGTTCTTTCGGCACAGATACGCAGTATTTT	CSARLAGGSFGTDTQYF
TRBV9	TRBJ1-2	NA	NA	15	TGTGCCAGCAGCCCCTCTCCAGGCCAAAACTATGGCTACACCTTC	CASSPSPGQNYGYTF
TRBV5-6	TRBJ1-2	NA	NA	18	TGTGCCAGCAGGCGCTACCGCTCGGCCGGCTTAGCTAACTATGGCTACACCTTC	CASRRYRSAGLANYGYTF
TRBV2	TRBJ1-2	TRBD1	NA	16	TGTGCCAGCAGTGAAGGAGGGGGCGCGATTTGGCATGACTACACCTTC	CASSEGGGAIWHDYTF
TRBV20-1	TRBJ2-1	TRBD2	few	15	TGCAGTGCCGCTAAGGGACTAGCGGGAGTGGGGGAGCAGTTCTTC	CSAAKGLAGVGEQFF
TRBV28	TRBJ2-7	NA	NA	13	TGTGCCAGTGGCGACTACTCTTCCTACGAGCAGTACTTC	CASGDYSSYEQYF
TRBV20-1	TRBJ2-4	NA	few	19	TGCAGTGCTAGAGCCCCGGGACTCAGGCGGCCGAGTGGAAAAAACATTCAGTACTTC	CSARAPGLRRPSGKNIQYF
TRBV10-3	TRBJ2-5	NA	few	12	TGTGCCATCACGAACAGCCAAGAGACCCAGTACTTC	CAITNSQETQYF
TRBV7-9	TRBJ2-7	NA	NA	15	TGTGCCAGCAGCCCCCCTTCCGACAGTTCCTACGAGCAGTACTTC	CASSPPSDSSYEQYF
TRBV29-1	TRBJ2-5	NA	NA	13	TGCAGCGTTGAGCTGACCCAAACAGAGACCCAGTACTTC	CSVELTQTETQYF
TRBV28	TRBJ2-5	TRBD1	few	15	TGTGCCAGCAGTGCGGACAGGGATGCGGAAGAGACCCAGTACTTC	CASSADRDAEETQYF
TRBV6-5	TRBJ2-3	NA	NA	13	TGTGCCAGCAGTTACGCCTACAGGGATACGCAGTATTTT	CASSYAYRDTQYF
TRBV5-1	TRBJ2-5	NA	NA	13	TGCGCCAGCAGCCGTGACACGGGGGAGACCCAGTACTTC	CASSRDTGETQYF
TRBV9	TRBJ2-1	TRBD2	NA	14	TGTGCCAGCAGCGTGACTAGCGGCCACAATGAGCAGTTCTTC	CASSVTSGHNEQFF
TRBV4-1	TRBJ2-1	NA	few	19	TGCGCCAGCAGCCCCTCAACCACCCCTAGGGGCCGGTCCTACAATGAGCAGTTCTTC	CASSPSTTPRGRSYNEQFF
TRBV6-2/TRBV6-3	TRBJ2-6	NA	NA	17	TGTGCCAGCAGTATGATATATGACGTCTCTGGGGCCAACGTCCGGACTTTC	CASSMIYDVSGANVRTF
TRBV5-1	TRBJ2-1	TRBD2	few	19	TGCGCCAGCAGCTTGGAGGGACTAGCGGGGGCTACTTCCTACAATGAGCAGTTCTTC	CASSLEGLAGATSYNEQFF
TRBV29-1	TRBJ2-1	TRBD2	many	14	TGCAGCGTTGTGCTAGCGGTAAGCTACAATGAGCAGTTCTTC	CSVVLAVSYNEQFF
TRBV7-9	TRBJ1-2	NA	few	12	TGTGCCAGCAGCCGACAAGGGGACGGCTACACCTTC	CASSRQGDGYTF
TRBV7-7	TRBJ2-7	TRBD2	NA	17	TGTGCTAGCAGCTTAATGGCTAGCGGGGGGGCTAATAATGAGCGGTACTTC	CASSLMASGGANNERYF
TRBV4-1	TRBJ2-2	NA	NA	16	TGCGCCAGCAGCCAAGAATTAGAGGGCTCCACCGGGGAGCTGTTTTTT	CASSQELEGSTGELFF
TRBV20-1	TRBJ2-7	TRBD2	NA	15	TGCAGTACTAGAGATAATCGGGGGGAATCCTACGAGCAGTACTTC	CSTRDNRGESYEQYF
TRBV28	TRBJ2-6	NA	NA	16	TGTGCCAGCAGTTCGCCAACACGTCAGGGACCCAACGTCCTGACTTTC	CASSSPTRQGPNVLTF
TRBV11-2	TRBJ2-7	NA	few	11	TGTGCCAGCAGCTTTGGTAGCGAGCAGTACTTC	CASSFGSEQYF
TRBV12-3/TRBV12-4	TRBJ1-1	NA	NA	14	TGTGCCAGCAGCCCCCCGGGCAGGCTGACTGAAGCTTTCTTT	CASSPPGRLTEAFF
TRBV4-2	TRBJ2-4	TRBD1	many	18	TGTGCCAGCAGCCAGCAGCCCGGACAGGGGGTTACCAAAAACATTCAGTACTTC	CASSQQPGQGVTKNIQYF
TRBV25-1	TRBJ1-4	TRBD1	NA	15	TGTGCCAGCAGGAGGACAGGGGGAGTTAATGAAAAACTGTTTTTT	CASRRTGGVNEKLFF
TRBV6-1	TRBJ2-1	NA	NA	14	TGTGCCAGCAGTGTGACGGGAGCCTACAATGAGCAGTTCTTC	CASSVTGAYNEQFF
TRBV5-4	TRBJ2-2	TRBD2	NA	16	TGTGCCAGCAGCTCCTCAAGCGGGAGAGGCACCGGGGAGCTGTTTTTT	CASSSSSGRGTGELFF
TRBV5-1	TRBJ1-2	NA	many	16	TGCGCCAGCAGCCCGGGGGCTCGGAACTCTAACTATGGCTACACCTTC	CASSPGARNSNYGYTF
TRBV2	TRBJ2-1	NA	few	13	TGTGCCAGCAGGATTCGCTCCTACAATGAGCAGTTCTTC	CASRIRSYNEQFF
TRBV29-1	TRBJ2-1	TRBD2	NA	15	TGCAGCGTTACCCGGCGGGAGGGCCTGTGGTATGAGCAGTTCTTC	CSVTRREGLWYEQFF
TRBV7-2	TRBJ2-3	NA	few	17	TGTGCCAGCAGCTTAAAAACAGGCGAGAAGGGCACAGATACGCAGTATTTT	CASSLKTGEKGTDTQYF
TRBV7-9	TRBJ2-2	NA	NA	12	TGTGCCAGCATCACGAAACCCGGGGAGCTGTTTTTT	CASITKPGELFF
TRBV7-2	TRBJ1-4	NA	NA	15	TGTGCCAGCAGCCGGGGAGGGCCCGGGACTGAAAAACTGTTTTTT	CASSRGGPGTEKLFF
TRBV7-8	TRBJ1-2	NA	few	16	TGTGCCAGCAGCCTCCCTTCCGGGACAACGGACAAAGGCTACACCTTC	CASSLPSGTTDKGYTF
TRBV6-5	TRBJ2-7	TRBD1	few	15	TGTGCCAGCAGTTCCTTTGCCACAGGGGGCTACGAGCAGTACTTC	CASSSFATGGYEQYF
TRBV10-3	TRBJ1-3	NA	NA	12	TGTGCCGTCCGGGACTCTGGAAACACCATATATTTT	CAVRDSGNTIYF
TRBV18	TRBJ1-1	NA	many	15	TGTGCCAGCAGTCCCAGGGACCGCATGAACACTGAAGCTTTCTTT	CASSPRDRMNTEAFF
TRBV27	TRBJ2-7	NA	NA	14	TGTGCCACGCAGAGACGTGAGTTTTCCTACGAGCAGTACTTC	CATQRREFSYEQYF
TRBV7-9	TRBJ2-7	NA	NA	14	TGTGCCAGCAGCCCCTCAGGGTCCCCCTACGAGCAGTACTTC	CASSPSGSPYEQYF
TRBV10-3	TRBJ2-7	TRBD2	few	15	TGTGCCATCAGACCGGGACTAGCGGGTTCCTACGAGCAGTACTTC	CAIRPGLAGSYEQYF
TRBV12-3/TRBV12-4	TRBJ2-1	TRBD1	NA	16	TGTGCCAGCAGACCTCAGGGGGCCTTGGAGAACAATGAGCAGTTCTTC	CASRPQGALENNEQFF
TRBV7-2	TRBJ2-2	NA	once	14	TGTGCCAGCAGCTTAGGTGCTATCAGTGGGGAGCTGTTTTTT	CASSLGAISGELFF
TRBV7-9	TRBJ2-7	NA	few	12	TGTGCCAGCAGCGGAATGGGTGGCGAGCAGTACTTC	CASSGMGGEQYF
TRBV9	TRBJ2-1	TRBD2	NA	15	TGTGCCAGCAGCCCTTGGACTAGCCGAGCCTACGAGCAGTTCTTC	CASSPWTSRAYEQFF
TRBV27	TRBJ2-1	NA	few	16	TGTGCCAGCAGTTTATCCCCCCAGGGTTCCTACAATGAGCAGTTCTTC	CASSLSPQGSYNEQFF
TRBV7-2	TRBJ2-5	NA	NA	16	TGTGCCAGCAGCTTAGACAGGGCCTCTGGAGTGGAGACCCAGTACTTC	CASSLDRASGVETQYF
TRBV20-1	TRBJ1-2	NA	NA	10	TGCAGTGCCTCGTTTCGTGGCTACACCTTC	CSASFRGYTF
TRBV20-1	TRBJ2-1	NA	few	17	TGCAGTGCTAGGACCCATTTCGTTAGCGGCTCCTACAATGAGCAGTTCTTC	CSARTHFVSGSYNEQFF
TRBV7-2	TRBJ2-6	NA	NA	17	TGTGCCAGCAGCCCACATTTGAGGGGCTCTGGGGCCAACGTCCTGACTTTC	CASSPHLRGSGANVLTF
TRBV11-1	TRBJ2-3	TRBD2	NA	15	TGTGCCAGCAGCCCGCTAGCGGTAAGCACAGATACGCAGTATTTT	CASSPLAVSTDTQYF
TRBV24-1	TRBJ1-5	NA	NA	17	TGTGCCACCAGTGATCCCCAAGCGACAGACCCCAATCAGCCCCAGCATTTT	CATSDPQATDPNQPQHF